This T cell receptor beta chain derives from a study of T cells in Graves' hyperthyroidism and ophthalmopathy. The sample holds many counts of this clonotype. Trimming took 2 bases from V and 5 from J; bases not matched to a gene: 4. From germline, CDR1 is SEHNR and CDR2 FQNEAQ (reference sequence). The CDR3 contains 15 residues. Disease duration under 2 months; hyperthyroidism patients were aged 18 to 65. RNA transcripts yielded amplified TCR beta CDR3 regions. First-round RT-PCR of the TCR CDR3 relied on the HTBI primer set. MiXCR was run by TCRdb on the multiplex PCR reads, yielding one entry per CDR3 protein. The sample shows around 580,000 distinct CDR3 sequences, approximately 16% of them seen only once.

The V and J genes are TRBV7-9 and TRBJ2-5; the match to TRBD2 covers 11 bases. The source material was blood. The TCR sequence derives from a woman between 18 and 29 years old with Graves' hyperthyroidism. The CDR3 DNA sequence: TGTGCCAGCAGCTTAACTAGCGGGAGCCTTGAGACCCAGTACTTC. As protein: CASSLTSGSLETQYF.